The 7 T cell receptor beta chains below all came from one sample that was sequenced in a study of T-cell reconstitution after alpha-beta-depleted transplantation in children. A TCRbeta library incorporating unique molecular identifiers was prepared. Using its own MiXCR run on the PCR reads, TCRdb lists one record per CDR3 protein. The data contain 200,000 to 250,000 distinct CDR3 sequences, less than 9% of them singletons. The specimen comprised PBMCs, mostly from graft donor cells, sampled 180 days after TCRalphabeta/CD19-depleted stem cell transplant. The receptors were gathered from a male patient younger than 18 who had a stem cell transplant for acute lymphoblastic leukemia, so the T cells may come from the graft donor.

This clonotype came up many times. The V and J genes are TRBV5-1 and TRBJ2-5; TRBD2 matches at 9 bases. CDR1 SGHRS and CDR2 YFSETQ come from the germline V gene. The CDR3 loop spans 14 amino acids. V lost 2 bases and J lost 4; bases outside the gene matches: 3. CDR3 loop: CASSFSGGAETQYF. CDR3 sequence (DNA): TGCGCCAGCAGCTTTAGCGGGGGCGCAGAGACCCAGTACTTC.

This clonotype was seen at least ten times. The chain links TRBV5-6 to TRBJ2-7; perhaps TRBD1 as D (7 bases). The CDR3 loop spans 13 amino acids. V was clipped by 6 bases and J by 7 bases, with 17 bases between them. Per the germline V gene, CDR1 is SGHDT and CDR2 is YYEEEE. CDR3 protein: CASNPPGGREQYF. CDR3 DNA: TGTGCCAGCAACCCTCCAGGGGGGAGAGAGCAGTACTTC.

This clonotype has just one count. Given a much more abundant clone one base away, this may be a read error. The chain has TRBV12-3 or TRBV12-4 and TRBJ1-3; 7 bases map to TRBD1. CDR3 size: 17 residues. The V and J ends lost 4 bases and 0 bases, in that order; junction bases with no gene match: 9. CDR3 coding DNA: TGTGCCAGCAGTTCCAGGAACAGGGGCAGCTCTGGAAACACCATATATTTT. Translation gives CASSSRNRGSSGNTIYF.

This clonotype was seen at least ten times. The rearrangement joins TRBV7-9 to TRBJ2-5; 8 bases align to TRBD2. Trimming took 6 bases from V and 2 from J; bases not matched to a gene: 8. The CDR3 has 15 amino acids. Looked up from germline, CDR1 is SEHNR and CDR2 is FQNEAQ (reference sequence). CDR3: CASSPKLAAQETQYF. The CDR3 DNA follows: TGTGCCAGCAGTCCCAAACTAGCGGCACAAGAGACCCAGTACTTC.

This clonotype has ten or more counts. CDR3 protein: CASGLGGRMNTEAFF. The DNA for the CDR3 is TGTGCTAGTGGTTTGGGGGGACGGATGAACACTGAAGCTTTCTTT. The chain is built from TRBV12-5 and TRBJ1-1; D is perhaps TRBD1 (5 bases). CDR3 length: 15 amino acids. V was cut by 1 base and J by 0 bases, with 9 bases left in between. Germline lookup yields CDR1 LGHNT and CDR2 FRNRAP.

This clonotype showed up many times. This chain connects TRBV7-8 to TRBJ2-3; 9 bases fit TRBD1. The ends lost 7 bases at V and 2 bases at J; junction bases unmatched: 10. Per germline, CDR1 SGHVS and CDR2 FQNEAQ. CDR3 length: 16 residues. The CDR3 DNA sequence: TGTGCCAGCACCCGGCCGGGACAGGGTGCCACAGATACGCAGTATTTT. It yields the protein CASTRPGQGATDTQYF. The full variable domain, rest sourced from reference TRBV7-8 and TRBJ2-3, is GAGVSQSPRYKVAKRGQDVALRCDPISGHVSLFWYQQALGQGPEFLTYFQNEAQLDKSGLPSDRFFAERPEGSVSTLKIQRTQQEDSAVYLCASTRPGQGATDTQYFGPGTRLTVL.

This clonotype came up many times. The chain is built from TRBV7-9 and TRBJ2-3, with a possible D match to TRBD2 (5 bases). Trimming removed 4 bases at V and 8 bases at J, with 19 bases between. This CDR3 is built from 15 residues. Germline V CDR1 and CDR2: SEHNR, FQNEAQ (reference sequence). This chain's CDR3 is CASSSLLVLEGTQYF. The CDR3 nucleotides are TGTGCCAGCAGCTCCCTCCTAGTCCTCGAGGGTACGCAGTATTTT.